This T cell receptor beta chain was sequenced for a study of blood T cell repertoires in COVID-19 (TCRdb year 2020). With regard to the full study: Samples covering the acute and convalescent phases of COVID-19 were provided by collaborators in the United States, Italy and Spain. The prospective study material was composed of cDNA or gDNA derived from T cells, B-cell-depleted T cells, or PBMCs. The dataset comprised deeply sampled blood TCRbeta repertoires from subjects exposed to, actively infected with, or recovered from COVID-19. The repertoires were made available in a free public database intended to serve as a resource for research on the immune response to SARS-CoV-2. The samples were drawn from two sources: the first 160 participants of the ongoing ImmuneRACE study, and 1,200 or so subjects contributed by 6 global collaborators. A de-identified subject ID, COVID-19 status, age in years and sex were almost always included in the sample metadata. Where available, HLA class I and class II types were obtained from metadata supplied by the sample provider rather than from assay-based typing. The full study reports these points: The amount of clinical and demographic metadata varied by source and participant and was provided uncurated.

Deletion took 6 bases off V and 10 bases off J, with a span of 10 bases between the germline ends. CDR1 MNHEY and CDR2 SVGAGI were looked up in the germline V gene. Inclusive of the bounding cysteine and phenylalanine, the CDR3 is 11 residues long. Only the CDR3 DNA stays, 33 bases, in frame from base 1. Worth noting for this clone: It has no known antigen specificity. Base qualities are missing; no much larger clone stands one base away.

Participants in the prospective study were enrolled through a virtual design, were aged roughly 18 to 100 years, and lived in fewer than 30 United States geographic areas. Cohort assignment in the prospective study relied on participant-reported clinical history from a screening survey and a study questionnaire. For ImmuneRACE Cohort 3, a participant was defined as recovered based on two consecutive negative NP/OP PCR tests, clearance by a healthcare professional, or resolution of symptoms. In the prospective study, mobile phlebotomists collected whole blood, serum and a nasopharyngeal or oropharyngeal swab from each participant. Participants in the prospective study had the option to provide additional blood draws and questionnaires over a roughly two-month period. Before DNA extraction, prospective study blood samples were shipped either frozen or at room temperature. TCRbeta CDR3 regions were amplified from genomic DNA by means of the immunoSEQ Assay, a bias-controlled multiplex PCR. The original methods were these. The number of nucleated cells in each sample was estimated from the amplification of reference gene primers within the assay. Sequence reads were collapsed and filtered to measure the absolute abundance of every unique TCRbeta CDR3 rearrangement. For each sample, productive Simpson clonality was calculated by taking the square root of Simpson's diversity index across productive rearrangements. This is the immuneACCESS table as TCRdb keeps it, with only in-frame sequences that have V and J called. A part of the clones is gone; compared with another copy, unresolved V genes explain less than half, and the rest is unexplained. The D gene and trimming were derived from the DNA, and the V and J assignments and clone size from that table. A total of about 280,000 clones appear in this sample, 88% of them only once. About 1% of the sample goes to the ten largest clones.

The chain was built from TRBV6-5 and TRBJ2-1; the D region possibly corresponds to TRBD1 (6 bases align). Sequenced sample: PBMCs or T cells enriched from blood (not recorded which). This TCR was recovered from a woman between 25 and 40 years old who had recovered from COVID-19. The CDR3 in this case is CASSTRGEQFF. The nucleotide sequence is TGTGCCAGCAGCACAAGGGGGGAGCAGTTCTTC.